One and the same sample provided the 14 T cell receptor beta chains below, sequenced in a study of Ad26.COV2.S vaccination and SARS-CoV-2 variants. This table comes from immunoSEQ multiplex PCR, and its TCRdb copy is limited to in-frame clones, with some not included. The repertoire holds 300,000 to 500,000 clones, with more than 85% as singletons. The treatment is: approximately 18 received Ad26.COV2.S at low or high dose, single or two shots; about 5 received placebo; per-sample allocation not given. Samples were taken on day 63 after the first vaccine or placebo injection. Sample: peripheral blood, taken in a trial of Ad26.COV2.S vaccine versus placebo. Receptors were obtained from a person between 18 and 60 years old who received the Ad26.COV2.S COVID-19 vaccine or a placebo.

J is TRBJ2-3 and V is TRBV4-1, with 11 bases fitting TRBD1. The germline V gene encodes CDR1 MGHRA and CDR2 YSYEKL. CDR3 length: 17 amino acids. V trimming: 0 bases; J trimming: 4 bases; junction bases outside the gene matches: 6. In DNA form, the CDR3 reads TGCGCCAGCAGCCAAGATGCCTTGGGACAGGGGGCAGATACGCAGTATTTT. Translation: CASSQDALGQGADTQYF.

The chain has TRBV27 and TRBJ2-1; D not certain. V was cut by 6 bases and J by 4 bases, with 10 bases left in between. CDR3 length equals 13 residues. Germline assignment: CDR1 MNHEY and CDR2 SMNVEV (reference sequence). CDR3 sequence (DNA): TGTGCCAGCAGCCCAGACACTTACAATGAGCAGTTCTTC. Translating it yields CASSPDTYNEQFF.

The chain links TRBV14 to TRBJ1-3; D not resolved. Germline V gene lookup returns CDR1 SGHDN and CDR2 FVKESK. There are 15 residues in the CDR3. Trimming stripped 1 base from V and 0 bases from J, with 7 bases between. The CDR3: CASSQGAYSGNTIYF. Here the CDR3 DNA reads TGTGCCAGCAGCCAAGGGGCGTACTCTGGAAACACCATATATTTT.

The chain is built from TRBV4-1 and TRBJ2-2; TRBD2 might be the D (5 bases). The germline CDR1 and CDR2 sequences are MGHRA and YSYEKL. V was cut by 2 bases and J by 0 bases, with 19 bases left in between. CDR3 length: 19 amino acids. The CDR3 nucleotides read TGCGCCAGCAGCCAATCTCCATTGTTATCGGGGTCGAACACCGGGGAGCTGTTTTTT. This gives the protein CASSQSPLLSGSNTGELFF.

The rearrangement links TRBV2 to TRBJ2-1, with D possibly called TRBD1 or TRBD2 (5 bases each). V lost 0 bases to trimming and J lost 7 bases, with 10 bases between them. Germline values: CDR1 SNHLY, CDR2 FYNNEI. The CDR3 has 14 amino acids. For the CDR3, the DNA is TGTGCCAGCAGTGAAGCCCGGGGCGGGAATGAGCAGTTCTTC. Its translation is CASSEARGGNEQFF.

The chain is built from TRBV29-1 and TRBJ1-6; no reliable D call. Looked up from germline, CDR1 is SQVTM and CDR2 is ANQGSEA. The ends were cut back, 5 bases at V and 9 bases at J, with 11 bases in the middle. The CDR3 consists of 12 residues. This chain's CDR3 is CSVFPRGSPLHF. The CDR3 coding sequence is TGCAGCGTTTTTCCGCGGGGTTCACCCCTCCACTTT.

The chain has TRBV9 and TRBJ2-2; D might be TRBD1 or TRBD2, each matching 5 bases. Germline CDR1 is SGDLS and CDR2 is YYNGEE. The CDR3 spans 15 residues. Trimming took off 4 bases at V and 1 base at J, with 11 bases between the two ends. CDR3 in amino acids: CASSPSGGNTGELFF. CDR3 bases: TGTGCCAGCAGCCCCAGTGGGGGGAACACCGGGGAGCTGTTTTTT.

The genes are TRBV5-6 and TRBJ1-2; D gene uncertain. Trimming removed 2 bases from V and 1 base from J, with 9 bases in between. CDR1 and CDR2 from the germline V gene are SGHDT and YYEEEE. The CDR3 has 14 residues. The CDR3 DNA follows: TGTGCCAGCAGCTTTTTCTTATATAACTATGGCTACACCTTC. Amino acids: CASSFFLYNYGYTF.

The chain links TRBV7-9 to TRBJ1-2; no clear D. Germline CDR1 is SEHNR and CDR2 is FQNEAQ (reference sequence). This CDR3 comprises 13 residues. Trimming cost V 3 bases and J 4 bases, with 9 bases left between them. This chain's CDR3 is CASSLGSFYGYTF. The DNA for the CDR3 is TGTGCCAGCAGCTTGGGATCGTTCTATGGCTACACCTTC.

This clone was recorded only once. In nucleotides, the CDR3 is TGTGCCAGCAGTTACTCATCCCTGCGGGAGACCCAGTACTTC. The encoded protein is CASSYSSLRETQYF. V is TRBV6-5 and J is TRBJ2-5; D unresolved. The CDR3 loop spans 14 amino acids. Germline V lookup: CDR1 MNHEY, CDR2 SVGAGI. Between the trimmed V and J ends, which lost 0 bases and 5 bases, there was a span of 10 bases.

This chain joins TRBV3-1 (or the pseudogene TRBV3-2) and TRBJ1-5; D gene uncertain. This CDR3 region has 15 residues. Trimming stripped 0 bases from V and 2 bases from J, with 8 bases between. Germline CDR1 LGHDT, CDR2 YNNKEL (reference sequence). CDR3 in amino acids: CASSQEFGGNQPQHF. The CDR3 DNA is TGTGCCAGCAGCCAAGAATTCGGGGGCAATCAGCCCCAGCATTTT.

This clone appeared once. The chain is built from TRBV30 and TRBJ1-4, with unresolved D. Germline V lookup: CDR1 GTSNPN, CDR2 SVGIG (reference sequence). Trimming cost V 2 bases and J 8 bases, with 6 bases left between them. CDR3 length: 11 residues. CDR3 DNA: TGTGCCTGGAGTCACCGCGAAAAACTGTTTTTT. Residues: CAWSHREKLFF. Combining the CDR3 with reference TRBV30 and TRBJ1-4 gives the whole variable domain SQTIHQWPATLVQPVGSPLSLECTVEGTSNPNLYWYRQAAGRGLQLLFYSVGIGQISSEVPQNLSASRPQDRQFILSSKKLLLSDSGFYLCAWSHREKLFFGSGTQLSVL.

The J gene is TRBJ2-3, the V gene TRBV6-2 or TRBV6-3; D unclear. Looked up from germline, CDR1 is MNHEY and CDR2 is SVGEGT. This CDR3 contains 12 residues. Trimming pared 6 bases from V and 5 bases from J, leaving 9 bases between. The DNA of the CDR3 is TGTGCCAGCAGCCACCCAAGAGATACGCAGTATTTT. It translates to CASSHPRDTQYF.

The chain combines TRBV5-3 with TRBJ2-6; 7 bases are a match to TRBD1. TRBV5-3 is placed among ORFs of uncertain function. The CDR3 length is 20 residues. Trimming cost V 0 bases and J 1 base; bases outside gene matches: 13. CDR3 nucleotides: TGTGCCAGAAGCTTGGATCGCCACAGGGGAGTCTTATCTGGGGCCAACGTCCTGACTTTC. Translation: CARSLDRHRGVLSGANVLTF.